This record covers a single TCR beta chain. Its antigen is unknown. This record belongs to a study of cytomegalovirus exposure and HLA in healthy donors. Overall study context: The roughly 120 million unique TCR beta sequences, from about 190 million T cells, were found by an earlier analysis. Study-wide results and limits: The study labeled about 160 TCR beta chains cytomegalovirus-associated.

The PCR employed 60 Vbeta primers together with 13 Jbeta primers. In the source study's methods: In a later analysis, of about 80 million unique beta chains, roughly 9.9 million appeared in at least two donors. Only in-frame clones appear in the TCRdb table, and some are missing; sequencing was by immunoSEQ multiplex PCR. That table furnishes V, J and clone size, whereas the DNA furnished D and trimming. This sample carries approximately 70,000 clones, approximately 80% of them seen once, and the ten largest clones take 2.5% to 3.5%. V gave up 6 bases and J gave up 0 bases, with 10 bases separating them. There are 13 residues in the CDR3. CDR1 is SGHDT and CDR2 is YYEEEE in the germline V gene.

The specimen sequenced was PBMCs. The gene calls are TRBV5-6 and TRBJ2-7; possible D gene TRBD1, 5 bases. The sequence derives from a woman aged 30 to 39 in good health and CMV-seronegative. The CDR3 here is CASMRQISYEQYF. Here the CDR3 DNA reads TGTGCCAGCATGAGACAGATCTCCTACGAGCAGTACTTC.